Listed below are T cell receptor beta chains from one sample, sequenced in a study of shared clonotypes between healthy human individuals. Sequencing was performed with immunoSEQ multiplex PCR; in TCRdb, only in-frame clones are kept and a portion is missing. Of 550,000 to 800,000 clones listed, about 90% are singletons. Sequenced material: memory CD8+ T cells from PBMCs. Source of these receptors: a man aged 18 to 30 in good health. Some clones in this sample may be carry-over from other donors' samples. CDR3s include the opening cysteine and the closing phenylalanine or tryptophan. A D gene is named only where the DNA matches it firmly. Part of the rows lack a size; the others show once, few, many or a class for expanded clones.

TRBJ2-1	NA	TRBV7-2	NA	TGTGCCAGCAGCTTAATTGGCGGTCTCCCCTACAATGAGCAGTTCTTC	CASSLIGGLPYNEQFF
TRBJ2-7	NA	TRBV27	NA	TGTGCCAGCAGTCCGGGACTGGCCCCCTACGAGCAGTACTTC	CASSPGLAPYEQYF
TRBJ2-1	NA	TRBV12-5	NA	TGTGCTAGTGGTTTGACTACTTACAATGAGCAGTTCTTC	CASGLTTYNEQFF
TRBJ2-7	NA	TRBV6-1	NA	TGTGCCAGCAGTGAATCCCGGGGTCTCTCCTACGAGCAGTACTTC	CASSESRGLSYEQYF
TRBJ2-4	NA	TRBV2	NA	TGTGCCGCACGACGGGAGCCCTGGGACATTCAGTACTTC	CAARREPWDIQYF
TRBJ2-5	NA	TRBV7-9	NA	TGTGCCAGCAGCTTACGGTCAGACCAAGAGACCCAGTACTTC	CASSLRSDQETQYF
TRBJ2-7	NA	TRBV30	NA	TGTGCCTGGAGTGCGGGGGCAGCGTGGGACGAGCAGTACTTC	CAWSAGAAWDEQYF
TRBJ1-4	NA	TRBV6-6	NA	TGTGCCAGCAGTTACTGGGCAGCAACTAATGAAAAACTGTTTTTT	CASSYWAATNEKLFF
TRBJ2-1	TRBD2	TRBV9	once	TGTGCCAGCAGTGACCGACTAGCCAACTACAATGAGCAGTTCTTC	CASSDRLANYNEQFF
TRBJ2-5	NA	TRBV10-3	once	TGTGCCATCAGCCAAAGTGGGACTGGGGAGACCCAGTACTTC	CAISQSGTGETQYF
TRBJ2-7	TRBD1	TRBV27	NA	TGTGCCAGCAGTACCCTCGGGACAGGACCTCTCTACGAGCAGTACTTC	CASSTLGTGPLYEQYF
TRBJ2-6	NA	TRBV5-5	NA	TGTGCCAGCAGCCGTCTACGCTCTGGGGCCAACGTCCTGACTTTC	CASSRLRSGANVLTF
TRBJ1-1	NA	TRBV27	few	TGTGCCAGCAGTTTAGTTGGCCTGAACACTGAAGCTTTCTTT	CASSLVGLNTEAFF
TRBJ2-1	TRBD2	TRBV5-1	once	TGCGCCAGCAGCTTCGGCCGGGACTATCCATACAATGAGCAGTTCTTC	CASSFGRDYPYNEQFF
TRBJ1-1	TRBD1	TRBV27	NA	TGTGCCAGCTTCCGACAGGGGCCGAACACTGAAGCTTTCTTT	CASFRQGPNTEAFF
TRBJ1-1	NA	TRBV11-3	NA	TGTGCCAGCAGCTTAACATTGGGGCACACTGAAGCTTTCTTT	CASSLTLGHTEAFF
TRBJ2-1	TRBD2	TRBV7-9	NA	TGTGCCAGCAGCTTAGGCAGCTTGGCGGGAGATCGAGGAGAGCAGTTCTTC	CASSLGSLAGDRGEQFF
TRBJ2-3	NA	TRBV14	NA	TGTGCCAGCAGCCCCCGGCGGAGGGATGATACGCAGTATTTT	CASSPRRRDDTQYF
TRBJ2-3	NA	TRBV27	NA	TGTGCCAGCAGTTTGCTAGCACATTCCACAGATACGCAGTATTTT	CASSLLAHSTDTQYF
TRBJ2-1	NA	TRBV30	NA	TGTGCCTGGAGCGAGTGGCGCAATGAGCAGTTCTTC	CAWSEWRNEQFF
TRBJ2-1	NA	TRBV6-4	NA	TGTGCCAGCAGTGCGTCTAGCTTCGGTGAGCAGTTCTTC	CASSASSFGEQFF
TRBJ1-2	TRBD1	TRBV23-1	NA	TGCGCCAGCCCCGGGACAGGGTACGACTATGGCTACACCTTC	CASPGTGYDYGYTF
TRBJ2-2	NA	TRBV7-9	NA	TGTGCCAGCAGCTCAATATTTCAGGGAAACACCGGGGAGCTGTTTTTT	CASSSIFQGNTGELFF
TRBJ2-7	NA	TRBV7-9	NA	TGTGCCAGCAGCTTTTCATACGAGCAGTACTTC	CASSFSYEQYF
TRBJ2-6	TRBD1	TRBV9	NA	TGTGCCAGCAGCGGACAGGGGAACGGGGCCAACGTCCTGACTTTC	CASSGQGNGANVLTF
TRBJ2-7	NA	TRBV9	NA	TGTGCCAGCAGCGTAGGTGTTACAGGCTCCTACGAGCAGTACTTC	CASSVGVTGSYEQYF
TRBJ2-2	NA	TRBV9	NA	TGTGCCAGCAGCGTAGCTCTTCAAGGACTCAACACCGGGGAGCTGTTTTTT	CASSVALQGLNTGELFF
TRBJ2-1	NA	TRBV9	NA	TGTGCCAGCAGCGTACCCCGGGGTGTGGGCCCTAACTACAATGAGCAGTTCTTC	CASSVPRGVGPNYNEQFF
TRBJ2-5	NA	TRBV28	once	TGTGCCAGCAACCCGTGGGCAGGGAACCAAGAGACCCAGTACTTC	CASNPWAGNQETQYF
TRBJ1-1	TRBD1	TRBV27	NA	TGTGCCAGCAGTTTCTCCCCAGGGGGAACTGAAGCTTTCTTT	CASSFSPGGTEAFF
TRBJ1-2	NA	TRBV14	NA	TGTGCCAGCAGCCAATTCCGCACAGGGTTCGTCGCTGATGGCTACACCTTC	CASSQFRTGFVADGYTF
TRBJ2-3	TRBD2	TRBV10-2	NA	TGCGCCAGCAGGACTAGCGGGAGCTACCGTAGCGTAACCACAGATACGCAGTATTTT	CASRTSGSYRSVTTDTQYF
TRBJ2-7	NA	TRBV7-9	NA	TGTGCCAGCAGGTACCCAGGGGTATCCTACGAGCAGTACTTC	CASRYPGVSYEQYF
TRBJ1-2	NA	TRBV19	once	TGTGCCAGTAGGCAGGGGTTTGACTATGGCTACACCTTC	CASRQGFDYGYTF
TRBJ2-7	NA	TRBV11-2	NA	TGTGCCAGCAGCTCCCTCAGGGGAGGTGGCTCCTACGAGCAGTACTTC	CASSSLRGGGSYEQYF
TRBJ1-1	NA	TRBV6-5	NA	TGTGCCAGCAGTCCCACCCGGGACTCAGTTCAAGCTTTCTTT	CASSPTRDSVQAFF
TRBJ2-1	TRBD2	TRBV7-9	once	TGTGCCAGCCGACTAGCGGAGAACAATGAGCAGTTCTTC	CASRLAENNEQFF
TRBJ2-3	NA	TRBV23-1	once	TGCGCCAGCAGCCATACGGCAGGTCCGCGGGATACGCAGTATTTT	CASSHTAGPRDTQYF
TRBJ2-1	NA	TRBV13	NA	TGTGCCAGCAGCTTAGAGCGTCTAGCCAGATATGAGCAGTTCTTC	CASSLERLARYEQFF
TRBJ2-2	NA	TRBV28	NA	TGTGCCAGCAGTCTTACCGGGGAGCTGTTTTTT	CASSLTGELFF
TRBJ2-3	NA	TRBV28	NA	TGTGCCAGCAGGGAAAGAGGACAGACAGATACGCAGTATTTT	CASRERGQTDTQYF
TRBJ2-7	TRBD1	TRBV29-1	NA	TGCAGCGTTGGTCCCGGGACAGTCTCCTACGAGCAGTACTTC	CSVGPGTVSYEQYF
TRBJ2-7	TRBD2	TRBV7-9	NA	TGTGCCAGCAGCTCGGGGGGTGCCAGCGTGTACGAGCAGTACTTC	CASSSGGASVYEQYF
TRBJ1-5	NA	TRBV6-1	once	TGTGCCAGCTCTGACAGGCGTTTTTATCAGCCCCAGCATTTT	CASSDRRFYQPQHF
TRBJ2-7	TRBD1	TRBV6-5	NA	TGTGCCAGCACCGACAGGGGGCTCGACGAGCAGTACTTC	CASTDRGLDEQYF
TRBJ2-4	NA	TRBV6-1	NA	TGTGCCAGCACCCGGGGTTTGGACATTCAGTACTTC	CASTRGLDIQYF
TRBJ1-4	NA	TRBV7-8	NA	TGTGCCAGCAGCTACAATCAGGGAGGTGAAAAACTGTTTTTT	CASSYNQGGEKLFF